The clone carrying this T cell receptor (beta chain) was observed at least ten times. No antigen is known for it. Documented time point: newly diagnosed GD, antithyroid drugs for less than 3 months. With RNA extracted from PBMCs as input, the TCR library was made. This sample was taken from a study of regulatory T cells in long-lasting Graves disease. Study-level points and caveats: Having only a small sample size may have limited accuracy.

HTBI primers from iRepertoire and Arm-PCR of CDR3 regions yielded the TCR beta libraries. Via MiXCR, TCRdb re-called the multiplex PCR reads, giving one row per CDR3 protein. Of 450,000 to 500,000 distinct CDR3 sequences listed, about 17% were seen once; the top ten hold 9% to 15%. The sample was also linked to a second study, of T cells in Graves' hyperthyroidism and ophthalmopathy. That paper adds: The patients, who ranged from 18 to 65 in age, presented with newly diagnosed hyperthyroidism lasting under 2 months. The model identified upcoming ophthalmopathy a median roughly 6 months ahead of onset.

This specimen consisted of peripheral blood mononuclear cells (PBMCs), obtained at new diagnosis, from a patient treated with antithyroid drugs. This TCR was recovered from a middle-aged man with Graves disease.

Here the CDR3 DNA reads TGTGCCAGCAGTGTTGACAGGTTCGCGAACACCGGGGAGCTGTTTTTT. This encodes CASSVDRFANTGELFF. This chain links TRBV2 with TRBJ2-2; maybe TRBD1 (6 bases). The V end lost 4 bases, the J end lost 0 bases, and 12 bases lay between the germline ends. The germline gives CDR1 SNHLY, CDR2 FYNNEI. The length of the CDR3 is 16 residues.